The sample holds many counts of the clone carrying this T cell receptor beta chain. What it recognizes is unknown. The sample originates from a study of T cells in Graves' hyperthyroidism and ophthalmopathy. Trimming removed 0 bases at V and 8 bases at J, with 11 bases between. CDR3 size: 14 residues. CDR1 and CDR2 from the germline V gene are MNHNY and SVGAGI (reference sequence). Points from the study as a whole: Ophthalmopathy was model-predicted a median about 7.1 months pre-onset.

The TCR beta CDR3 regions underwent amplification using RNA transcripts as the source. With the HTBI primer set, the TCR CDR3 went through a first round of RT-PCR. One entry per CDR3 protein, called by TCRdb with MiXCR from the multiplex PCR reads. The sample records a few hundred thousand distinct CDR3 sequences, approximately 15% being singletons. The specimen was blood. This sequence was found in a woman in her twenties or thirties with Graves' hyperthyroidism. The chain carries TRBV6-6 and TRBJ2-1; the D gene is possibly TRBD1 (6 bases). The CDR3 spells CASSYSRGNHEQFF. The CDR3 coding sequence is TGTGCCAGCAGTTACTCGAGGGGGAACCATGAGCAGTTCTTC.